The next 26 T cell receptor beta chains were all read from a single sample in a study of blood T cell repertoires in COVID-19. Produced via immunoSEQ multiplex PCR; TCRdb's table is partial and in-frame only. The sample carries about 170,000 clones, approximately 84% recorded once. Sample: peripheral blood. The receptors come from a man in his sixties or seventies with active or convalescent COVID-19.

The chain uses TRBV5-1 and TRBJ2-2; 8 nucleotides line up with TRBD2. There are 15 residues in the CDR3. Germline values: CDR1 SGHRS, CDR2 YFSETQ. The V and J ends lost 4 bases and 4 bases, in that order; junction bases with no gene match: 6. The CDR3 sequence is CASSPGGTATGELFF. DNA for the CDR3: TGCGCCAGCAGCCCGGGGGGGACCGCCACCGGGGAGCTGTTTTTT.

The rearrangement joins TRBV11-3 to TRBJ2-7; 12 nucleotides match TRBD1. V lost 3 bases, J lost 5 bases, and 5 bases stayed unmatched. The CDR3 length is 15 residues. CDR1 is SGHNT, CDR2 YENEEA, per germline. The CDR3 is CASSLGQGAKNEQYF. In nucleotides, the CDR3 is TGTGCCAGCAGCTTGGGACAGGGGGCGAAGAACGAGCAGTACTTC.

This sequence joins TRBV6-4 and TRBJ2-2; D is perhaps TRBD1 (6 bases). The CDR3 sequence is 14 residues long. Germline CDR1 and CDR2: MRHNA and SNTAGT. Trimming took 4 bases from V and 4 from J, leaving 10 bases between them. This chain's CDR3 is CASSVQGTTGELFF. CDR3 sequence (DNA): TGTGCCAGCAGTGTCCAGGGGACCACCGGGGAGCTGTTTTTT.

CDR3 protein: CASSLGRGDSGANVLTF. The CDR3 DNA reads as TGTGCCAGCAGCTTAGGCAGGGGTGACTCTGGGGCCAACGTCCTGACTTTC. The chain recombines TRBV11-3 with TRBJ2-6, with D possibly matching TRBD1 (6 bases). CDR3 length: 17 residues. The V end was cut by 1 base, the J end by 0 bases, with 10 bases between. Germline CDR1 SGHNT, CDR2 YENEEA.

The chain recombines TRBV5-1 with TRBJ1-6; no clear D. The CDR3 extends over 15 amino acids. The ends were cut back, 0 bases at V and 7 bases at J, with 11 bases in the middle. The germline V gene has CDR1 SGHRS and CDR2 YFSETQ. The CDR3 DNA is TGCGCCAGCAGCTTGGTCGGGGTTGGGAATTCACCCCTCCACTTT. It is translated as CASSLVGVGNSPLHF.

This rearrangement joins TRBV18 to TRBJ1-1; the D is unclear. The germline V gene has CDR1 KGHSH and CDR2 LQKENI. Trimming pared 3 bases from V and 8 bases from J, leaving 10 bases between. There are 12 residues in the CDR3. CDR3 loop: CASSPAGVEAFF. For the CDR3, the DNA is TGTGCCAGCTCACCTGCCGGGGTCGAAGCTTTCTTT.

DNA of the CDR3: TGCGCCAGCAGCCTAGGAGGGAACACTGAAGCTTTCTTT. It encodes CASSLGGNTEAFF. This rearrangement joins TRBV4-3 to TRBJ1-1, with unresolved D. The CDR3 spans 13 residues. The V end was cut by 4 bases, the J end by 1 base, with 7 bases between. Germline-derived CDR1 and CDR2 are LGHNA and YSLEER.

This clone was detected only a few times. J is TRBJ2-1 and V is TRBV7-6; tentative D call: TRBD1 (5 bases). The germline V gene encodes CDR1 SGHVS and CDR2 FNYEAQ. Deletions cut 1 base from V and 0 bases from J, with 16 bases between. This CDR3 region has 18 residues. The CDR3, as DNA: TGTGCCAGCAGCTTAGGTGGGGCCCTCCAGAACTCCTACAATGAGCAGTTCTTC. It codes for CASSLGGALQNSYNEQFF.

The chain combines TRBV11-2 with TRBJ1-6; TRBD1 is a possible D gene (6 bases). This CDR3 region has 15 residues. CDR1 is SGHAT and CDR2 is FQNNGV in the germline V gene. The V end lost 3 bases, the J end lost 6 bases, and 12 bases lay between the germline ends. In DNA form, the CDR3 reads TGTGCCAGCAGCTTTCGGACAGCTATTAATTCACCCCTCCACTTT. It translates to CASSFRTAINSPLHF.

J is TRBJ2-3 and V is TRBV19; TRBD1 aligns across 7 bases. The V and J ends lost 4 bases and 2 bases, in that order; junction bases with no gene match: 3. There are 14 residues in the CDR3. Per germline, CDR1 LNHDA and CDR2 SQIVND (reference sequence). The CDR3 loop is CASSNDRATDTQYF. DNA for the CDR3: TGTGCCAGTAGTAATGACAGGGCCACAGATACGCAGTATTTT.

This sequence joins TRBV29-1 and TRBJ1-5, with no clear D. The ends were cut back, 4 bases at V and 5 bases at J, with 12 bases in the middle. This CDR3 contains 13 residues. CDR1 is SQVTM, CDR2 ANQGSEA, per germline. CDR3 amino acids: CSVGLSPDQPQHF. CDR3 nucleotides: TGCAGCGTTGGACTGTCACCAGATCAGCCCCAGCATTTT. The full variable domain, with the rest looked up from reference TRBV29-1 and TRBJ1-5, is SAVISQKPSRDICQRGTSLTIQCQVDSQVTMMFWYRQQPGQSLTLIATANQGSEATYESGFVIDKFPISRPNLTFSTLTVSNMSPEDSSIYLCSVGLSPDQPQHFGDGTRLSIL.

The sample holds a few counts of this clone. The gene calls are TRBV15 and TRBJ1-1, with unresolved D. Trimming took 1 base from V and 0 from J, leaving 6 bases between them. This CDR3 contains 14 residues. Germline V CDR1 and CDR2: LNHNV, YYDKDF (reference sequence). CDR3 region: CATSRAVLNTEAFF. CDR3 DNA: TGTGCCACCAGCAGAGCTGTTCTGAACACTGAAGCTTTCTTT.

The V gene is TRBV3-1 (or the pseudogene TRBV3-2), the J gene TRBJ2-5; D not certain. The V gene's germline CDR1 is LGHDT and CDR2 YNNKEL (reference sequence). CDR3 length equals 14 residues. The V end lost 1 base, the J end lost 3 bases, and 9 bases lay between the germline ends. The CDR3 DNA follows: TGTGCCAGCAGCCAAGGGTACCAGGAAGAGACCCAGTACTTC. It translates to CASSQGYQEETQYF.

CDR3 protein: CASSYDPGQGHNQPQHF. The DNA for the CDR3 is TGTGCCAGCAGTTACGACCCGGGACAGGGTCACAATCAGCCCCAGCATTTT. The gene calls are TRBV6-2 or TRBV6-3 and TRBJ1-5, with 9 bases fitting TRBD1. V shed 2 bases and J 3 bases; nucleotides not matched to a gene: 8. The germline V gene encodes CDR1 MNHEY and CDR2 SVGEGT. The CDR3 runs 17 residues.

This clone was detected once. V gene TRBV29-1 combines with J gene TRBJ1-4; the match to TRBD1 covers 9 bases. V lost 7 bases and J lost 8; bases outside the gene matches: 5. The length of the CDR3 is 12 residues. Germline-derived CDR1 and CDR2 are SQVTM and ANQGSEA. CDR3 loop: CSGTGGGEKLFF. In DNA, the CDR3 is TGCAGCGGTACAGGGGGCGGCGAAAAACTGTTTTTT.

The chain combines TRBV5-1 with TRBJ2-1; 12 nucleotides line up with TRBD2. Germline V gene data show CDR1 as SGHRS and CDR2 as YFSETQ. Trimming cost V 4 bases and J 15 bases; bases outside gene matches: 11. The CDR3 runs 14 residues. CDR3 amino acids: CASSPAGTSGSWFF. DNA for the CDR3: TGCGCCAGCAGCCCCGCCGGGACTAGCGGGTCTTGGTTCTTC.

This chain links TRBV5-4 with TRBJ1-2, with a weak D call TRBD1 (6 bases). Germline CDR1 SGHNT, CDR2 YYREEE (reference sequence). The CDR3 is made up of 13 amino acids. The CDR3 DNA is TGTGCACTGGGGCGGACAGACAGCTATGGCTACACCTTC. This gives the protein CALGRTDSYGYTF.

This chain links TRBV19 with TRBJ1-3, with TRBD1 as a possible D gene (6 bases). Germline CDR1 and CDR2: LNHDA and SQIVND (reference sequence). CDR3 length equals 16 residues. V gave up 5 bases and J gave up 3 bases, with 17 bases separating them. The CDR3 DNA reads as TGTGCCAGTAGTCTCTTCTACACAGGGTATGGAAACACCATATATTTT. It is translated as CASSLFYTGYGNTIYF.

The V call is TRBV12-5, the J call TRBJ2-7; 8 nucleotides line up with TRBD1. J gave up 6 bases and V 5 bases, and 9 bases lay outside the gene matches. Germline assignment: CDR1 LGHNT and CDR2 FRNRAP. CDR3 length: 14 residues. CDR3 coding DNA: TGTGCTAGTGGTGGACAGGGATTGGCTGGCGAGCAGTACTTC. It encodes CASGGQGLAGEQYF.

This chain links TRBV5-4 with TRBJ2-7; 11 nucleotides line up with TRBD2. Per germline, CDR1 SGHNT and CDR2 YYREEE (reference sequence). The CDR3 is made up of 15 amino acids. Trimming took 4 bases from V and 4 from J; bases not matched to a gene: 7. The CDR3 sequence: CASSPGGTSGYEQYF. The CDR3 coding sequence is TGTGCCAGCAGCCCCGGGGGGACTAGCGGTTACGAGCAGTACTTC.

This clone was recorded a few times. The rearrangement joins TRBV5-8 to TRBJ1-1, with D maybe TRBD1 (6 bases). Germline CDR1 and CDR2: SGHTS and YDEGEE. The CDR3 covers 16 residues. Trimming pared 5 bases from V and 4 bases from J, leaving 21 bases between. The CDR3 spells CASRFGLGLRGTEAFF. The CDR3 bases are TGTGCCAGCAGATTTGGGCTAGGGCTCAGGGGCACTGAAGCTTTCTTT.

The V and J genes are TRBV19 and TRBJ1-3; no reliable D call. In germline, CDR1 is LNHDA, CDR2 SQIVND (reference sequence). V was clipped by 6 bases and J by 4 bases, with 10 bases between them. The CDR3 spans 13 residues. The chain's CDR3 is CASRRAGGNTIYF. As DNA, the CDR3 is TGTGCCAGTAGGCGGGCGGGAGGAAACACCATATATTTT.

V is TRBV6-2 or TRBV6-3 and J is TRBJ1-3; 8 positions agree with TRBD1. Per germline, CDR1 MNHEY and CDR2 SVGEGT. The CDR3 is made up of 16 amino acids. Trimming removed 6 bases from V and 2 bases from J; junction bases left unmatched: 9. Written as DNA, the CDR3 is TGTGCCAGCAGCTCGGACAGGGCCCAAACTGGAAACACCATATATTTT. This encodes CASSSDRAQTGNTIYF.

This rearrangement joins TRBV5-5 to TRBJ2-7; D is possibly TRBD1 (6 bases). The germline V gene has CDR1 SGHKS and CDR2 YYEKEE (reference sequence). CDR3 size: 15 residues. V shed 1 base and J shed 6 bases, with 17 bases lying between them. DNA of the CDR3: TGTGCCAGCAGCTTGTCGTGGACAGCACCACGCGAGCAGTACTTC. Its translation is CASSLSWTAPREQYF.

V is TRBV5-1 and J is TRBJ2-7, with D perhaps TRBD1 (6 bases). Germline lookup yields CDR1 SGHRS and CDR2 YFSETQ. The CDR3 runs 13 residues. Trimming took 4 bases from V and 4 from J, leaving 12 bases between them. CDR3 sequence: CASSPSQGYEQYF. CDR3 sequence (DNA): TGCGCCAGCAGCCCCTCACAGGGTTACGAGCAGTACTTC.

This clone was seen just once. The genes are TRBV19 and TRBJ1-5; D is perhaps TRBD1 (5 bases). Germline CDR1 reads LNHDA; CDR2 reads SQIVND (reference sequence). The V end lost 5 bases, the J end lost 1 base, and 12 bases lay between the germline ends. The CDR3 spans 15 residues. CDR3 in DNA: TGTGCCAGTAGTCCCCAGCAGGGAAGCAATCAGCCCCAGCATTTT. It is translated as CASSPQQGSNQPQHF. Full variable domain (missing parts from reference TRBV19 and TRBJ1-5): DGGITQSPKYLFRKEGQNVTLSCEQNLNHDAMYWYRQDPGQGLRLIYYSQIVNDFQKGDIAEGYSVSREKKESFPLTVTSAQKNPTAFYLCASSPQQGSNQPQHFGDGTRLSIL.